This T cell receptor beta chain was sequenced in a study of T-cell memory formation after mild COVID-19. Study details: Across donors, TCR clusters were largely donor specific.

TCRdb re-analysed the 5' RACE reads in MiXCR, keeping a single row per CDR3 protein. The sample has 400,000 to 450,000 distinct CDR3 sequences; approximately 19% are singletons. CDR3 length: 15 residues. With 0 bases removed from V and 3 bases from J, the gap between germline ends came to 11 bases. Germline V CDR1 and CDR2: LGHNA, YNFKEQ. Points from the study as a whole: Among clones contracting day 15 to 85, CD4/CD8 was balanced, whereas later expanders leaned CD4+. That cross-reactive memory joined was suggested by some responding clones appearing in pre-infection memory. CD4+ contracting clones were mainly CM and EM; CD8+ ones, EMRA.

This clonotype was seen more than once but under ten times. Its antigen is undetermined. This chain links TRBV4-2 with TRBJ1-2, with a possible D match to TRBD1 (5 bases). Sequencing was done on a sample of PBMCs or a T cell subset sorted from them (not recorded which). This TCR was sampled from a man aged 18 to 30 who had mild COVID-19 (a few samples of this study predate the infection). Cell type and time point are not known. The CDR3 nucleotides read TGTGCCAGCAGCCAAGATCGAGGGGCCCACTATGGCTACACCTTC. Protein sequence: CASSQDRGAHYGYTF.